This TCR beta chain was retrieved from a study of cytomegalovirus exposure and HLA in healthy donors. The overall study: For the 300 to 400 genotyped donors, 75% to 90% fell within the Caucasian-associated ancestry cluster.

The study ran its PCR with 60 Vbeta and 13 Jbeta primers. Data came from immunoSEQ multiplex PCR; TCRdb stores just in-frame clones and leaves some out. The data contain some 170,000 clones, 82% of them singletons. As to this clone: Its target is unknown.

Trimming removed 0 bases from V and 5 bases from J, with 2 bases in between. The CDR3 sequence is 11 residues long. Germline lookup yields CDR1 SGHVS and CDR2 FQNEAQ. General study results and limits: According to reports, the classifier identified cytomegalovirus status with high specificity and sensitivity. A previous analysis found most TCR beta V segments productive roughly 90% or roughly 30% of the time.

This chain uses TRBV7-8 with TRBJ2-7; D is uncertain. The sample comprised PBMCs. The TCR originated in a girl aged 10 to 17 in good health and CMV-seropositive. CDR3 coding DNA: TGTGCCAGCAGCTTAGCCGACGAGCAGTACTTC. Its protein is CASSLADEQYF.